This T cell receptor (beta chain) was found in a study of T-cell memory formation after mild COVID-19 (dated by TCRdb to the early 2020s). A note on the overall study: Most TCR sequence clusters were specific to one of the two donors. Longitudinal TCRalpha and TCRbeta repertoire sequencing tracked T-cell clones expanding and contracting after mild COVID-19 in a couple of donors. The cohort comprised two young, previously healthy adult volunteers, one female and one male. The paper as a whole reports these results and caveats: Only a couple of mild cases were covered in the study, and larger cohorts including severe cases with pre-infection samples were considered necessary. From day 15 to 85, contracting clones showed balanced CD4/CD8 phenotypes, whereas a second wave of clones that expanded from day 15 to 37 leaned towards CD4+. The detection of some responding clones in pre-infection memory suggests that pre-existing cross-reactive memory T cells joined the SARS-CoV-2 response. The second-wave clones that peaked on day 37 were not confirmed to be SARS-CoV-2 specific. Contracting CD4+ clones were located mainly in the CM and EM memory subsets, whereas CD8+ clones were found to be enriched in EMRA.

This clonotype was recorded a few times. The antigen it binds to is not known. Per-nucleotide qualities are absent, and no much larger clonotype sits a single base away. The V end loses 5 bases and the J end loses 5 bases, and a stretch of 9 bases separates them. Measured from the cysteine to the phenylalanine, the CDR3 is 13 residues long. Left in the record is the CDR3 DNA by itself, 39 bases read in frame from the first base. CDR1 and CDR2 were assigned from the germline V gene as SGHTA and FQGNSA. The run used an Illumina NovaSeq 6000. TCRalpha and TCRbeta cDNA libraries were built by 5'RACE with constant-segment primers, adding sample barcodes and unique molecular identifiers. Trizol reagent was used to extract RNA from every sample. Library amplification was performed in two PCR steps, and a second sample barcode and Illumina TruSeq adapters were introduced in the second step. Sequencing of the libraries was done on an Illumina NovaSeq, producing 2 x 150 bp paired-end reads. Under the source paper's analysis protocol: With migec v1.2.7, reads were demultiplexed and then collapsed into UMI-guided consensus sequences. Using mixcr v2.1.11, UMI consensuses were aligned to TRA and TRB V and J templates and then assembled into clonotypes. A clonotype was counted as expanded or contracted only when both edgeR and NoisET called the clonotype significant, with the noise models trained on biological replicates. For edgeR calls, the cutoffs were a false discovery rate-adjusted p below 0.01 and a log2 fold-change threshold of 1. As an exploratory analysis of dynamics, PCA with hierarchical clustering was applied to max-normalized trajectories of the 1000 most abundant clonotypes. Separately sequenced CD4+ and CD8+ repertoires were used to assign the CD4 or CD8 phenotype of responding clones. TCRdb reworked the public reads: Q25 trimming with fastp, MiXCR clone assembly, productive beta chains retained. When rows share a CDR3 protein, they turn into one entry using the most common DNA and genes. The V and J calls follow TCRdb's processing rather than the paper's. For this sample there are approximately 400,000 distinct CDR3 sequences; approximately 19% appear just once. The ten largest clones take up under 25% of the sample.

Ficoll-Paque density gradient centrifugation was the method used to isolate PBMCs. The sequence derives from a young man who had mild COVID-19 (a few samples of this study predate the infection). The sample titles of this study are shuffled in the database, so cell type and time point are left out; the donor was told from shared clones. The receptor chain draws on TRBV7-2 and TRBJ2-2; no D gene is confidently identified. The sequenced sample was PBMCs or a T cell subset sorted from them (not recorded which). The CDR3 protein is CASSPHSTGELFF. The DNA sequence reads TGTGCCAGCAGCCCGCACTCTACCGGGGAGCTGTTTTTT.